The 22 T cell receptor beta chains below were found in one sample sequenced in a study of Graves' ophthalmopathy and Graves' hyperthyroidism. Using RNA transcripts, the TCR beta CDR3 regions were amplified. Second-round multiplex PCR came after a first-round RT-PCR that employed HTBI primers. TCRdb passed the multiplex PCR reads through MiXCR, listing each CDR3 protein once. The data contain some 390,000 distinct CDR3 sequences, approximately 20% of them seen just once; the ten biggest clones take up more than 1.5%. Material: peripheral blood. The receptor source for this set is a woman under 30 with Graves' ophthalmopathy.

At least ten counts were recorded for this clonotype. The V call is TRBV4-2, the J call TRBJ2-7; no definite D call. The V end lost 1 base, the J end lost 1 base, and 11 bases lay between the germline ends. The germline gives CDR1 LGHNA, CDR2 YNFKEQ. CDR3 length: 15 amino acids. This CDR3 is CASSQVKGSSYEQYF. In nucleotides, the CDR3 is TGTGCCAGCAGCCAAGTAAAAGGATCGTCCTACGAGCAGTACTTC.

The chain links TRBV7-8 to TRBJ1-2; D is unclear. V was clipped by 2 bases and J by 6 bases, with 10 bases between them. CDR3 length: 13 amino acids. Per germline, CDR1 SGHVS and CDR2 FQNEAQ. The CDR3 protein is CASSLRRRDGYTF. The CDR3 nucleotides read TGTGCCAGCAGCTTAAGGCGTCGGGATGGCTACACCTTC.

This clonotype has a count of ten or more. One junction end disagrees with the germline gene, perhaps due to a read error. The chain joins TRBV9 to TRBJ1-3, with D uncertain. The CDR3 consists of 14 residues. The germline CDR1 and CDR2 sequences are SGDLS and YYNGEE. The CDR3, as DNA: TGTGCCAGCAGCTTCGCACTCTCTGGAACCACCATATATTTT. Its protein is CASSFALSGTTIYF.

Ten or more counts support this clonotype. The chain recombines TRBV27 with TRBJ2-7; the match to TRBD2 covers 8 bases. In germline, CDR1 is MNHEY, CDR2 SMNVEV (reference sequence). With V trimmed by 0 bases and J by 4 bases, 8 bases remained unmatched. CDR3 length: 16 amino acids. CDR3 region: CASSLSWAGGRYEQYF. CDR3 in DNA: TGTGCCAGCAGTTTATCGTGGGCGGGAGGACGGTACGAGCAGTACTTC.

The V and J genes are TRBV28 and TRBJ1-2, with TRBD1 as a possible D gene (6 bases). Trimming removed 5 bases from V and 5 bases from J, with 15 bases in between. Germline V gives CDR1 MDHEN, CDR2 SYDVKM. The CDR3 consists of 14 residues. The CDR3 nucleotides are TGTGCCAGCAGTCGACCGGGGGCGGGATATGGCTACACCTTC. The encoded protein is CASSRPGAGYGYTF.

This clonotype occurred many times. This chain joins TRBV14 and TRBJ2-7; 7 positions match TRBD1. This CDR3 region has 15 residues. Germline V gene data show CDR1 as SGHDN and CDR2 as FVKESK. V was clipped by 0 bases and J by 2 bases; unmatched bases: 4. CDR3 amino acids: CASSQETGSTYEQYF. The CDR3 DNA sequence: TGTGCCAGCAGCCAAGAGACAGGGTCTACCTACGAGCAGTACTTC. Supplemented by reference TRBV14 and TRBJ2-7, the full variable domain reads EAGVTQFPSHSVIEKGQTVTLRCDPISGHDNLYWYRRVMGKEIKFLLHFVKESKQDESGMPNNRFLAERTGGTYSTLKVQPAELEDSGVYFCASSQETGSTYEQYFGPGTRLTVT.

V gene TRBV20-1 combines with J gene TRBJ1-1, with 7 positions matching TRBD1. After removal of 2 bases from V and 1 base from J, the junction contained 4 bases not matched to a gene. The CDR3 has 14 residues. Germline V CDR1 and CDR2: DFQATT, SNEGSKA (reference sequence). This CDR3 is CSARRGQGNTEAFF. CDR3 DNA sequence: TGCAGTGCTAGAAGGGGGCAGGGGAACACTGAAGCTTTCTTT.

This clonotype was picked up many times. The J gene is TRBJ2-5, the V gene TRBV7-8; unclear D gene. Germline V CDR1 and CDR2: SGHVS, FQNEAQ. V was cut by 2 bases and J by 3 bases, with 16 bases left in between. The CDR3 extends over 16 amino acids. CDR3 sequence reads: CASSLNPNGFEETQYF. The CDR3 DNA sequence: TGTGCCAGCAGCTTAAACCCAAACGGGTTTGAAGAGACCCAGTACTTC.

This clonotype was found many times. The CDR3 bases are TGCAGTGCCCATTTGGGGAGGGGGGGCCCAGAGACCCAGTACTTC. Translation gives CSAHLGRGGPETQYF. This rearrangement joins TRBV20-1 to TRBJ2-5; a possible D gene is TRBD2 (7 bases). CDR1 is DFQATT and CDR2 is SNEGSKA in the germline V gene (reference sequence). Trimming took off 6 bases at V and 4 bases at J, with 21 bases between the two ends. The CDR3 is 15 residues long.

This clonotype was recorded many times. The chain combines TRBV12-3 or TRBV12-4 with TRBJ1-5; the D gene is possibly TRBD1 (6 bases). V was trimmed by 0 bases and J by 3 bases, leaving 12 bases between them. This CDR3 is 16 amino acids long. CDR3: CASSLARGAINQPQHF. CDR3 bases: TGTGCCAGCAGTTTAGCGCGGGGGGCCATCAATCAGCCCCAGCATTTT.

This clonotype was counted many times. This chain links TRBV30 with TRBJ2-2; 14 bases agree with TRBD2. CDR3 length: 18 amino acids. CDR1 is GTSNPN, CDR2 SVGIG, per germline (reference sequence). V was pared by 2 bases and J by 7 bases, with 12 bases of the junction left unmatched. This CDR3 reads CAWSPDTTSGRVSGELFF. The CDR3 DNA reads TGTGCCTGGAGTCCCGATACGACTAGCGGGAGGGTGAGCGGGGAGCTGTTTTTT.

This clonotype was seen repeatedly, ten times or more. CDR3 residues: CASSLSTGQGDEQYF. CDR3 sequence (DNA): TGCGCCAGCAGCTTATCTACCGGACAGGGAGACGAGCAGTACTTC. This rearrangement joins TRBV5-1 to TRBJ2-7; 8 bases map to TRBD1. The CDR3 runs to 15 residues. Germline V gives CDR1 SGHRS, CDR2 YFSETQ. V gave up 2 bases and J gave up 5 bases; unmatched junction bases: 9.

The table lists this clonotype with many counts. V and J are TRBV20-1 and TRBJ1-5, with D maybe TRBD1 (5 bases). V lost 2 bases and J 2 bases, leaving 19 bases between the germline ends. This CDR3 region has 17 residues. Germline assignment: CDR1 DFQATT and CDR2 SNEGSKA (reference sequence). CDR3 bases: TGCAGTGCTAGACTACTCCCGGGGGGAGCCGGCAATCAGCCCCAGCATTTT. This gives the protein CSARLLPGGAGNQPQHF.

The chain uses TRBV6-2 or TRBV6-3 and TRBJ2-7; D may match TRBD1 or TRBD2 (6 bases each). Trimming removed 6 bases from V and 2 bases from J, with 17 bases in between. Germline V gene sequence: CDR1 MNHEY, CDR2 SVGEGT. This CDR3 region has 15 residues. The CDR3 sequence: CASSSPRDNPYEQYF. CDR3 coding DNA: TGTGCCAGCAGCTCGCCGCGGGACAATCCCTACGAGCAGTACTTC.

The chain combines TRBV3-1 with TRBJ1-2, with 8 bases that match TRBD1. J gave up 3 bases and V 2 bases, and 5 bases lay outside the gene matches. Germline loops: CDR1 LGHDT, CDR2 YNNKEL (reference sequence). This CDR3 spans 15 amino acids. The CDR3 spells CASSQIRQGHYGYTF. DNA of the CDR3: TGTGCCAGCAGCCAAATACGACAGGGGCACTATGGCTACACCTTC.

This clonotype was observed at least ten times. This chain uses TRBV9 with TRBJ2-5; D may correspond to TRBD1 or TRBD2 (7 bases each). The germline CDR1 and CDR2 sequences are SGDLS and YYNGEE. With 2 bases removed from V and 2 bases from J, the gap between germline ends came to 16 bases. This CDR3 has 16 residues. The CDR3 bases are TGTGCCAGCAGCGTCTCAGGGGGGGATAAACAAGAGACCCAGTACTTC. Amino acid sequence: CASSVSGGDKQETQYF.

This clonotype was observed at least ten times. V gene TRBV20-1 combines with J gene TRBJ1-1; D not resolved. V was clipped by 6 bases and J by 7 bases, with 18 bases between them. This CDR3 comprises 13 residues. CDR1 DFQATT and CDR2 SNEGSKA come from the germline V gene (reference sequence). DNA for the CDR3: TGCAGTGCGATACGTCCACCGGGGAGTGAAGCTTTCTTT. It codes for CSAIRPPGSEAFF.

The gene calls are TRBV12-3 or TRBV12-4 and TRBJ1-2; maybe TRBD1 (5 bases). CDR3 length: 14 amino acids. Trimming cost V 6 bases and J 2 bases, with 13 bases left between them. CDR3 sequence (DNA): TGTGCCAGCAGCCGGGACGGACCGAACTATGGCTACACCTTC. Protein product: CASSRDGPNYGYTF.

This sequence joins TRBV24-1 and TRBJ1-5; D is possibly TRBD1 (6 bases). CDR1 KGHDR and CDR2 SFDVKD come from the germline V gene. The CDR3 totals 13 residues. V lost 12 bases and J lost 3, with 14 bases in between. CDR3 sequence (DNA): TGTGCCTCCCCTGGACAGTTCAATCAGCCCCAGCATTTT. Translation: CASPGQFNQPQHF.

This clonotype was detected many times. The rearrangement joins TRBV7-2 to TRBJ1-6; D gene ambiguous. The V gene lost 1 base and the J gene lost 4 bases, with 11 bases spanning the gap. The CDR3 loop spans 16 amino acids. Germline V gene lookup returns CDR1 SGHTA and CDR2 FQGNSA. CDR3 loop: CASSLEGKLYNSPLHF. The CDR3 DNA reads as TGTGCCAGCAGCTTAGAGGGCAAACTGTATAATTCACCCCTCCACTTT.

The sample holds many counts of this clonotype. This chain joins TRBV12-3 or TRBV12-4 and TRBJ2-7; 13 nucleotides agree with TRBD2. The V gene end was trimmed by 3 bases and the J gene end by 0 bases; junction bases not matched to a gene: 11. CDR3 length equals 19 residues. DNA of the CDR3: TGTGCCAGCAGTTTCGCTGGACTAGCGGGGGCGACAAGCTCCTACGAGCAGTACTTC. This translates into CASSFAGLAGATSSYEQYF.

The table lists this clonotype with many counts. This chain links TRBV19 with TRBJ1-2; D gene ambiguous. CDR3 length: 14 amino acids. CDR1 is LNHDA, CDR2 SQIVND, per germline (reference sequence). V shed 7 bases and J shed 4 bases, with 16 bases lying between them. CDR3 DNA sequence: TGTGCCAGTACCCTTCGGGAGTCCAGCTATGGCTACACCTTC. Translated: CASTLRESSYGYTF. The whole variable domain, remainder taken from reference TRBV19 and TRBJ1-2, is DGGITQSPKYLFRKEGQNVTLSCEQNLNHDAMYWYRQDPGQGLRLIYYSQIVNDFQKGDIAEGYSVSREKKESFPLTVTSAQKNPTAFYLCASTLRESSYGYTFGSGTRLTVV.